This is a list of T cell receptor beta chains from one sample in a study of cytomegalovirus exposure and HLA in healthy donors. Data came from immunoSEQ multiplex PCR; TCRdb stores just in-frame clones and leaves some out. The sample lists 70,000 or so clones, roughly 94% occurring once. Specimen: PBMCs. These receptors were taken from a man younger than 35 in good health and CMV-seropositive. The CDR3 runs from the conserved cysteine through the conserved F or W. D genes are given only for firm matches. Size values are once, few and many counts, or a class for expanded clones, and some rows have none.

D	J	V	size	DNA	CDR3
.	TRBJ2-1	TRBV5-1	.	TGCGCCAGCAGCTTGAGAGGGGAGGTAAATGAGCAGTTCTTC	CASSLRGEVNEQFF
.	TRBJ2-1	TRBV4-1	.	TGCGCCAGCAGCCAAGAATTAGGAACTAGCTCAATCGTCAATGAGCAGTTCTTC	CASSQELGTSSIVNEQFF
.	TRBJ1-1	TRBV4-1	once	TGCGCCAGCAGCCAGGGCCAGACAGTCACTGAAGCTTTCTTT	CASSQGQTVTEAFF
TRBD1	TRBJ1-5	TRBV2	.	TGTGCCAGCGGATACAGGGGGAATCAGCCCCAGCATTTT	CASGYRGNQPQHF
.	TRBJ2-7	TRBV11-2	.	TGTGCCAGCAGCCTTAGGACAGTAGACTACGAGCAGTACTTC	CASSLRTVDYEQYF
TRBD1	TRBJ2-6	TRBV25-1	once	TGTGCCAGCAGTGAATTTGGACAGGGTAAGGCCAACGTCCTGACTTTC	CASSEFGQGKANVLTF
.	TRBJ2-1	TRBV7-9	.	TGTGCCAGCAGCCGAGAGCTCAATGAGCAGTTCTTC	CASSRELNEQFF
.	TRBJ2-4	TRBV28	.	TGTGCCAGCTGCTCCCCCAGTCGACTAGCCAAAAACATTCAGTACTTC	CASCSPSRLAKNIQYF
TRBD2	TRBJ2-3	TRBV6-1	.	TGTGCCAGCTCGAGCGGGAGAGGGGGCACAGATACGCAGTATTTT	CASSSGRGGTDTQYF
.	TRBJ2-3	TRBV6-4	.	TGTGCCAGCAGCCCCGAGCGGAGCACAGATACGCAGTATTTT	CASSPERSTDTQYF
TRBD1	TRBJ1-2	TRBV30	.	TGTGCCTGGTGTGTAGGGGGCGCGGGGGGCTACACCTTC	CAWCVGGAGGYTF
.	TRBJ2-7	TRBV2	.	TGTGCCAGCAGCAAGGTGTATCTTGGGGCCACTACTACGGAGCAGTACTTC	CASSKVYLGATTTEQYF
.	TRBJ1-1	TRBV6-1	once	TGTGCCAGCAGTCCTATCCTGAACCCTGAAGCTTTCTTT	CASSPILNPEAFF
.	TRBJ1-2	TRBV5-3	once	TGTGCCAGAAGCCACGCCGCGATATCTGGCTACACCTTC	CARSHAAISGYTF
TRBD2	TRBJ2-7	TRBV9	.	TGTGCCAGCAGCGCGGGACTAGCGGGAGGGAGTGGCGAGCAGTACTTC	CASSAGLAGGSGEQYF
TRBD2	TRBJ2-7	TRBV18	once	TGTGCCAGCTCAACTGGGACTAGCGGGAGTCCCGAGCAGTACTTC	CASSTGTSGSPEQYF
.	TRBJ2-7	TRBV28	.	TGTGCCAGCAGTTTCGGGGTGAGGGACTACGAGCAGTACTTC	CASSFGVRDYEQYF
TRBD1	TRBJ2-2	TRBV5-1	once	TGCGCCAGCAGCCATCCTCCGGACAGGGGGCGACTATCGAACACCGGGGAGCTGTTTTTT	CASSHPPDRGRLSNTGELFF
.	TRBJ2-7	TRBV21-1	.	TGTGCCAGTCGTACGGGCCACGGACCCTGTGCGGGGGTTTGGCAGTACTTC	CASRTGHGPCAGVWQYF
.	TRBJ2-7	TRBV6-5	.	TGTGCCAGCAGTGAGGTCGACGATTACGAGCAGTACTTC	CASSEVDDYEQYF
.	TRBJ2-1	TRBV9	once	TGTGCCAGCAGCGTAGAACCGGGATTCCTAAACAATGAGCAGTTCTTC	CASSVEPGFLNNEQFF
TRBD2	TRBJ2-7	TRBV4-1	.	TGCGCCAGCAGCCATAGCGGGAGGGTATACGAGCAGTACTTC	CASSHSGRVYEQYF
TRBD1	TRBJ2-1	TRBV11-2	.	TGTGCCAGCAGCTCCGTGCAGGGGGCTGGTGAGCAGTTCTTC	CASSSVQGAGEQFF
.	TRBJ2-6	TRBV5-5	.	TGTGCCAGCAGTTCCCAGGGGATCCCCTCTGGGGCCAACGTCCTGACTTTC	CASSSQGIPSGANVLTF
.	TRBJ2-7	TRBV28	.	TGTGCCAGCAGTTTAGGGGCCCAGGGGGGCTACGAGCAGTACTTC	CASSLGAQGGYEQYF
.	TRBJ2-1	TRBV7-3	.	TGTGCCAGCAGCTTAGATGCGGGTAGCAATGAGCAGTTCTTC	CASSLDAGSNEQFF
TRBD1	TRBJ2-4	TRBV10-3	.	TGTGCCATCAGTCCCGGGACAGGGGTCGGGGCCAAAAACATTCAGTACTTC	CAISPGTGVGAKNIQYF
TRBD2	TRBJ2-3	TRBV11-3	.	TGTGCCAGCAGCTTAGATCTGGCGGGAGGGCCAGTAGATACGCAGTATTTT	CASSLDLAGGPVDTQYF
TRBD2	TRBJ2-7	TRBV10-2	once	TGCGCCAGCAGCCCCGGACTAGCGGGACACTACGAGCAGTACTTC	CASSPGLAGHYEQYF
.	TRBJ2-1	TRBV28	.	TGTGCCAGCAGCGCCCTTTCGGTGAGCTCCTACAATGAGCAGTTCTTC	CASSALSVSSYNEQFF
TRBD2	TRBJ2-1	TRBV11-3	.	TGTGCCAGCAGCTTACCGGGAGGGCCGCCTGAGCAGTTCTTC	CASSLPGGPPEQFF
TRBD2	TRBJ2-3	TRBV9	.	TGTGCCAGCAGCGTAGGCGGGACTAGCGGGAGCACAGATACGCAGTATTTT	CASSVGGTSGSTDTQYF
TRBD1	TRBJ1-4	TRBV2	.	TGTGCCACCAACGTCGGGACAGGAGAAGCTAATGAAAAACTGTTTTTT	CATNVGTGEANEKLFF
.	TRBJ2-7	TRBV6-1	.	TGTGCCAGCAGTGACCCCGGGTACGAGCAGTACTTC	CASSDPGYEQYF
TRBD2	TRBJ2-1	TRBV13	.	TGTGCCAGCAGCTCTTCCGGGACTAGCGGGGCCTACAATGAGCAGTTCTTC	CASSSSGTSGAYNEQFF
.	TRBJ2-5	TRBV28	.	TGTGCCATCAACGTTGGCGGCCAAGAGACCCAGTACTTC	CAINVGGQETQYF
.	TRBJ1-2	TRBV6-1	.	TGTGCCAGCAGTGCCGGGACAAAAAATAACTATGGCTACACCTTC	CASSAGTKNNYGYTF
TRBD1	TRBJ2-3	TRBV28	.	TGTGCCAGCAGCAGGATCGACAGGGACACAGATACGCAGTATTTT	CASSRIDRDTDTQYF
.	TRBJ2-5	TRBV28	.	TGTGCCAGCAGTTTATCAGATGTATCGGAGACCCAGTACTTC	CASSLSDVSETQYF
.	TRBJ2-1	TRBV6-6	.	TGTGCCAGCAGCGTCGGAACTAGATCGAATGAGCAGTTCTTC	CASSVGTRSNEQFF
TRBD1	TRBJ2-3	TRBV19	.	TGTGCCAGTAGTATATTAGGGACAGGGGGCACAGATACGCAGTATTTT	CASSILGTGGTDTQYF
TRBD2	TRBJ2-1	TRBV7-2	.	TGTGCCAGCAGCCTCCGGACTAGCGGGGTTTACAATGAGCAGTTCTTC	CASSLRTSGVYNEQFF
TRBD1	TRBJ1-2	TRBV28	.	TGTGCCAGCAACCCTACCGGGACAGGGGGAAACTATGGCTACACCTTC	CASNPTGTGGNYGYTF
TRBD1	TRBJ1-3	TRBV4-2	.	TGTGCCAGCACCGATACAACAGGGGCCGGAAACACCATATATTTT	CASTDTTGAGNTIYF
TRBD2	TRBJ2-1	TRBV10-1	.	TGCGCCATTCCACCCGGGACTAGCGGATACAATGAGCAGTTCTTC	CAIPPGTSGYNEQFF